This TCR beta chain was documented in a study of shared clonotypes between healthy human individuals. The CDR3 has 15 residues. With 2 bases removed from V and 3 bases from J, the gap between germline ends came to 14 bases. Per the germline V gene, CDR1 is SGHRS and CDR2 is YFSETQ. The repertoire was sequenced with immunoSEQ multiplex PCR; TCRdb's copy has only in-frame clones and lacks some. Of about 2.4 million clones in the sample, over 85% were seen once. This chain uses TRBV5-1 with TRBJ2-5; possibly TRBD1 for D (8 bases). Sequencing input: naive CD4+ T cells from PBMCs. Subset here: CD45RA+ positively selected. The clonotype was recovered from a young man in good health. Some clones in this sample may be carry-over from other donors' samples. CDR3 in DNA: TGCGCCAGCAGCTTACAGGGGGGGGCCAAAGAGACCCAGTACTTC. It codes for CASSLQGGAKETQYF. Using reference TRBV5-1 and TRBJ2-5 for the parts outside the CDR3, the full variable domain is KAGVTQTPRYLIKTRGQQVTLSCSPISGHRSVSWYQQTPGQGLQFLFEYFSETQRNKGNFPGRFSGRQFSNSRSEMNVSTLELGDSALYLCASSLQGGAKETQYFGPGTRLLVL.